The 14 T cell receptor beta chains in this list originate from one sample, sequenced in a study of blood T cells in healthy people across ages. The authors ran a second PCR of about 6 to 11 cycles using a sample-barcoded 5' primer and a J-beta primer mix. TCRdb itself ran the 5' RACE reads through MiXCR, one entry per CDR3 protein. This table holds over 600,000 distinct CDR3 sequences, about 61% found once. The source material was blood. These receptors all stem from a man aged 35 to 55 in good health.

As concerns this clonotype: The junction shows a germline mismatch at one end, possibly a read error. Here the CDR3 reads CASQLTSGLGPQDTQYF. The CDR3 DNA reads as TGTGCCAGCCAGCTGACTAGCGGGTTAGGCCCCCAAGATACCCAGTACTTC. The V call is TRBV7-2, the J call TRBJ2-5, with TRBD2 identical over 10 bases. The CDR3 consists of 17 residues. Germline-derived CDR1 and CDR2 are SGHTA and FQGNSA.

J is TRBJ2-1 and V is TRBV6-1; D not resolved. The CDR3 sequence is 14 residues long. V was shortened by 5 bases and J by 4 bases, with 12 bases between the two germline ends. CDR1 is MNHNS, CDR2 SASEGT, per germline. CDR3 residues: CASSLGLQYNEQFF. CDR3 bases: TGTGCCAGCAGTCTAGGGCTCCAGTACAATGAGCAGTTCTTC.

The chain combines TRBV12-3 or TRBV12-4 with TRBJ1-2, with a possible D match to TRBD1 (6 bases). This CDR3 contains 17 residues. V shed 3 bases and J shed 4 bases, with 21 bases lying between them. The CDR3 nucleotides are TGTGCCAGCAGTTTGGACATCGGGGGCTCGAAAACCTATGGCTACACCTTC. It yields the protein CASSLDIGGSKTYGYTF.

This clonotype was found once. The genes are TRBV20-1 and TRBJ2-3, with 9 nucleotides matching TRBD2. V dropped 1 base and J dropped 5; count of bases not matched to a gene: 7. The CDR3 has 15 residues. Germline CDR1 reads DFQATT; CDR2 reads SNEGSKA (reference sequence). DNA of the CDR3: TGCAGTGCTAGAGTAGCGGGGGCTGATAAAGATACGCAGTATTTT. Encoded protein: CSARVAGADKDTQYF.

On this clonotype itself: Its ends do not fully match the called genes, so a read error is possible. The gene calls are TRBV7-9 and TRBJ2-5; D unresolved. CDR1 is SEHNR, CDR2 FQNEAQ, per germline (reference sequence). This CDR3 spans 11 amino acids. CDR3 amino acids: CDSSFEETQYF. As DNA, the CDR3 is TGTGACAGCAGCTTTGAAGAGACCCAGTACTTC.

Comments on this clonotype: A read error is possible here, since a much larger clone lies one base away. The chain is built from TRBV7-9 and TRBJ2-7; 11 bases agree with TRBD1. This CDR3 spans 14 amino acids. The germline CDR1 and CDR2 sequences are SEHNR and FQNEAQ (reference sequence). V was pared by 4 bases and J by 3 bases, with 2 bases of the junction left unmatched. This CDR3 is CASSSGQGVYEQYF. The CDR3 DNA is TGTGCCAGCAGCTCGGGACAGGGGGTCTACGAGCAGTACTTC.

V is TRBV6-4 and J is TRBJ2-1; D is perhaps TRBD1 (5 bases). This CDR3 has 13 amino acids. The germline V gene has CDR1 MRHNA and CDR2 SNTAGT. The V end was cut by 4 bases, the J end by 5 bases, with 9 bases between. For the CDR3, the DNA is TGTGCCAGCAGTGGCAGGGCGGACAATGAGCAGTTCTTC. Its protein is CASSGRADNEQFF.

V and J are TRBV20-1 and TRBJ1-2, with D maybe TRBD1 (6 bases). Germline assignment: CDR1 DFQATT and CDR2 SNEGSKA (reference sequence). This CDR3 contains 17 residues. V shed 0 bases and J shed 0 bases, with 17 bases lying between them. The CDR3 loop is CSARDESDRLPNYGYTF. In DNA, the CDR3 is TGCAGTGCTAGAGATGAATCGGACAGACTCCCTAACTATGGCTACACCTTC.

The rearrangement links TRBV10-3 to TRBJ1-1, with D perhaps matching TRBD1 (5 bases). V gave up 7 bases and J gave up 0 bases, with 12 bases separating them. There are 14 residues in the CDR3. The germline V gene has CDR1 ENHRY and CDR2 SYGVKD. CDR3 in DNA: TGTGCCATCACCACAGGACCCATGAACACTGAAGCTTTCTTT. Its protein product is CAITTGPMNTEAFF.

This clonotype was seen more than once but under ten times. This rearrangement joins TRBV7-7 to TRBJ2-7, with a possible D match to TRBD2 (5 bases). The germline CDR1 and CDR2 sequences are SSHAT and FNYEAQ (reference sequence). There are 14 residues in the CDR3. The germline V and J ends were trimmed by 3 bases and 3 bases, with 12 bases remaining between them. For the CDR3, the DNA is TGTGCCAGCAGCTTTAACAGCGGAGTCTACGAGCAGTACTTC. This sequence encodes CASSFNSGVYEQYF.

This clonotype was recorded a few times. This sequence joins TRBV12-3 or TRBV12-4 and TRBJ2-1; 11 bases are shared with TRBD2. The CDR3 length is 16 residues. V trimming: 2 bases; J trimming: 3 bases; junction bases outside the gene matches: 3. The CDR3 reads CASSLLAGGIYNEQFF. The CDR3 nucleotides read TGTGCCAGCAGTTTATTAGCGGGGGGGATCTACAATGAGCAGTTCTTC.

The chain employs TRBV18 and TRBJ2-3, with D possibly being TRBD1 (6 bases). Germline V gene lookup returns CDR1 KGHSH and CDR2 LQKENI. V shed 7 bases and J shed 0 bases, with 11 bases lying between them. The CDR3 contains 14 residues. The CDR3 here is CASYRDISTDTQYF. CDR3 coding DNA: TGTGCCAGCTACCGGGACATTAGCACAGATACGCAGTATTTT.

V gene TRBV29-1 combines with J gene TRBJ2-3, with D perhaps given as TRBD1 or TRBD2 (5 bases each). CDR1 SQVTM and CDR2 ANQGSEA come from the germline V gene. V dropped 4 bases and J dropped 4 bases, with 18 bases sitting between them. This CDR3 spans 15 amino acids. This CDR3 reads CSVVVAREWADTQYF. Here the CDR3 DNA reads TGCAGCGTTGTGGTGGCCAGGGAGTGGGCAGATACGCAGTATTTT.

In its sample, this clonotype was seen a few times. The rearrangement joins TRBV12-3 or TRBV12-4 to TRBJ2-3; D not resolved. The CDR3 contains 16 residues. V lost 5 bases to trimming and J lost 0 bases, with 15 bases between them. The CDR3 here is CASSDPEDSSTDTQYF. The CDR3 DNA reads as TGTGCCAGCAGTGATCCCGAGGATTCTAGCACAGATACGCAGTATTTT.